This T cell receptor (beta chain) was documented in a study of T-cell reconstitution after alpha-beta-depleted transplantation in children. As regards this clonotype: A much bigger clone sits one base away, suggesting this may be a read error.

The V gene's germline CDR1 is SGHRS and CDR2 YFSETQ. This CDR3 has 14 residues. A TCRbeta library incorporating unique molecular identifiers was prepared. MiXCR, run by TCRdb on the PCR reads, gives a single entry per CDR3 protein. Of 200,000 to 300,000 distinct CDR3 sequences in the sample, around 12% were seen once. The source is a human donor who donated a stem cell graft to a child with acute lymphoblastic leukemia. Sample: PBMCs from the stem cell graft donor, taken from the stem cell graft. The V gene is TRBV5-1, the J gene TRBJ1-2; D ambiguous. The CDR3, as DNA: TGCGCCAGCAGCGGTTCAGAAACTAACGATGGCTACACCTTC. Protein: CASSGSETNDGYTF.